These T cell receptor beta chains were read from a single sample in a study of CD8 T cells in Susac syndrome. Each CDR3 protein gets one entry after TCRdb re-called the immunoSEQ multiplex PCR reads with MiXCR. The table lists 170,000 or so distinct CDR3 sequences, 95% to 97% of them singletons, with 0.095% to 0.15% in the top ten. The sequencing input was CD4+ T cells from PBMCs. The receptors derive from a human donor with Susac syndrome. Both conserved end residues are part of each CDR3. A D gene is named only where the DNA matches it firmly. The listing skips clone size in some rows; elsewhere it reads once, few, many or a size class.

d_gene	abundance	v_gene	j_gene	CDR3nt	CDR3aa
TRBD2	NA	TRBV7-8	TRBJ2-1	TGTGCCAGCAGCGTCGGACTAGCGGGCCGCTACAATGAGCAGTTCTTC	CASSVGLAGRYNEQFF
NA	NA	TRBV20-1	TRBJ2-3	TGCAGTGCTAGAGATCCCTGGGATACGCAGTATTTT	CSARDPWDTQYF
NA	NA	TRBV3-1	TRBJ2-2	TGTGCCAGCAGCCAGCTGGTCACCGGGGAGCTGTTTTTT	CASSQLVTGELFF
NA	NA	TRBV6-6	TRBJ2-3	TGTGCCAGCAGTTACCCAGGGGGCACAGATACGCAGTATTTT	CASSYPGGTDTQYF
NA	NA	TRBV7-9	TRBJ1-2	TGTGCCAGCAGCGCGACCAGGGAAGGTGGCTACACCTTC	CASSATREGGYTF
NA	NA	TRBV30	TRBJ2-1	TGTGCCTGGAGTGTAACTAGTCATGAGCAGTTCTTC	CAWSVTSHEQFF
NA	NA	TRBV5-1	TRBJ2-1	TGCGCCAGCGTTAAGGAGAGCTCCTACAATGAGCAGTTCTTC	CASVKESSYNEQFF
NA	NA	TRBV6-5	TRBJ2-1	TGTGCCAGCAGGACAGTCAATGAGCAGTTCTTC	CASRTVNEQFF
NA	NA	TRBV28	TRBJ2-5	TGTGCCAGCAGTTTTGTCTTCCAAGAGACCCAGTACTTC	CASSFVFQETQYF
TRBD2	NA	TRBV6-5	TRBJ2-5	TGTGCCAGCAGTCCCCCCGGGACTAGTGGAGAGACCCAGTACTTC	CASSPPGTSGETQYF
NA	once	TRBV5-1	TRBJ2-3	TGCGCCAGCAGCTTTAGTTCGAGCACAGATACGCAGTATTTT	CASSFSSSTDTQYF
TRBD1	NA	TRBV13	TRBJ2-1	TGTGCCAGCAGCCTAGGACAGGCGCAGTTCTTC	CASSLGQAQFF
TRBD1	NA	TRBV29-1	TRBJ1-2	TGCAGCGTTGTTAACAGGGGAATCTATGGCTACACCTTC	CSVVNRGIYGYTF
NA	NA	TRBV5-1	TRBJ2-7	TGCGCCAGCAGTCACTCTAGGGCCCACGAGCAGTACTTC	CASSHSRAHEQYF
TRBD1	NA	TRBV2	TRBJ1-4	TGTGCCAGCACCCAACAGGGGCTCGATGAAAAACTGTTTTTT	CASTQQGLDEKLFF
NA	once	TRBV7-3	TRBJ2-1	TGTGCCAGCAGCCCCGGTTCCGCCTCAAATGAGCAGTTCTTC	CASSPGSASNEQFF
TRBD2	NA	TRBV2	TRBJ2-1	TGTGCCAGCAAGCGGGAGGGCCCTGAGCAGTTCTTC	CASKREGPEQFF
TRBD1	NA	TRBV28	TRBJ1-2	TGTGCCAGCATTCAGGGGGGCAATAGGGACTATGGCTACACCTTC	CASIQGGNRDYGYTF
TRBD1	NA	TRBV9	TRBJ2-1	TGTGCCAGCAGCGTTGGGGGACAGGGCCGGGCGTATGATGAGCAGTTCTTC	CASSVGGQGRAYDEQFF
NA	NA	TRBV28	TRBJ1-2	TGTGCCAGCACCATTGGCCCCAGCTATGGCTACACCTTC	CASTIGPSYGYTF
TRBD1	once	TRBV6-6	TRBJ2-5	TGTGCCAGCAGGAGAGGAGGACAGGGACAAGAGACCCAGTACTTC	CASRRGGQGQETQYF
NA	NA	TRBV29-1	TRBJ2-7	TGCAGCGTTGCGCGGACAGACTACGAGCAGTACTTC	CSVARTDYEQYF
NA	NA	TRBV20-1	TRBJ1-4	TGCAGTGCTCCAAACGTGAGGAATGAAAAACTGTTTTTT	CSAPNVRNEKLFF
TRBD2	NA	TRBV20-1	TRBJ2-1	TGCAGTGCCAGGCGGAGCGGGAGGTTTTACAATGAGCAGTTCTTC	CSARRSGRFYNEQFF
TRBD1	NA	TRBV14	TRBJ2-1	TGTGCCAGCAGCCGGGGACAGGTCGATGAGCAGTTCTTC	CASSRGQVDEQFF
TRBD1	NA	TRBV20-1	TRBJ1-2	TGCAGTGCTATGTGGACAGGGTACGGCTACACCTTC	CSAMWTGYGYTF
TRBD2	NA	TRBV6-6	TRBJ2-1	TGTGCCAGCAGCTCTGGCGGGGGGGTGTATGAGCAGTTCTTC	CASSSGGGVYEQFF
NA	NA	TRBV28	TRBJ2-5	TGTGCCAGCAGAGGGGCGACAGCAGGTCAAGAGACCCAGTACTTC	CASRGATAGQETQYF
TRBD2	NA	TRBV4-1	TRBJ2-7	TGCGCCAGCAGCCCCCTTACCGGGACTAACGAGCAGTACTTC	CASSPLTGTNEQYF
NA	NA	TRBV25-1	TRBJ2-5	TGTGCCAGCAGTGAACACGGTACAGGAAGAGGAGAGACCCAGTACTTC	CASSEHGTGRGETQYF
TRBD1	NA	TRBV27	TRBJ2-6	TGTGCCAGCAGTGAGCTGGGACAGGCCTCTGGGGCCAACGTCCTGACTTTC	CASSELGQASGANVLTF